These 20 T cell receptor beta chains originate from one sample sequenced in a study of blood T cell repertoires in COVID-19. The repertoire was sequenced with immunoSEQ multiplex PCR; TCRdb's copy has only in-frame clones and lacks some. The table includes under 170,000 clones, approximately 83% detected once. The sample was peripheral blood. The source of these receptors is an older man with acute or convalescent COVID-19.

The CDR3 nucleotides read TGTGCCAGCAGCTTGGAGTACAGCCCGGCTGGAAACACCATATATTTT. It specifies CASSLEYSPAGNTIYF. The chain couples TRBV5-5 to TRBJ1-3; D ambiguous. V was cut by 0 bases and J by 2 bases, with 12 bases left in between. The CDR3 contains 16 residues. Germline CDR1 is SGHKS and CDR2 is YYEKEE (reference sequence).

The rearrangement uses TRBV12-3 or TRBV12-4 and TRBJ2-4, with D maybe TRBD2 (5 bases). The V end was cut by 7 bases, the J end by 6 bases, with 13 bases between. This CDR3 has 13 residues. Written as DNA, the CDR3 is TGTGCCAGCACTAACTCCGCGGGAAACATTCAGTACTTC. Amino acid sequence: CASTNSAGNIQYF.

The chain joins TRBV10-3 to TRBJ1-2; D is ambiguous. The V and J ends lost 4 bases and 1 base respectively, with 10 bases between them. This CDR3 is 14 amino acids long. Germline loops: CDR1 ENHRY, CDR2 SYGVKD. DNA for the CDR3: TGTGCCATCAGTGGGGGAGCATTTAACTATGGCTACACCTTC. Its protein is CAISGGAFNYGYTF.

The chain recombines TRBV5-1 with TRBJ1-4; the match to TRBD1 covers 8 bases. The J segment lost 6 bases and the V segment lost 5 bases, leaving 6 bases of the junction unmatched. The CDR3 has 14 residues. From germline, CDR1 is SGHRS and CDR2 YFSETQ. CDR3 in DNA: TGCGCCAGCAGTTACCAGGGGGCGTATGAAAAACTGTTTTTT. Protein: CASSYQGAYEKLFF. Drawing the rest from reference TRBV5-1 and TRBJ1-4, the complete variable domain is KAGVTQTPRYLIKTRGQQVTLSCSPISGHRSVSWYQQTPGQGLQFLFEYFSETQRNKGNFPGRFSGRQFSNSRSEMNVSTLELGDSALYLCASSYQGAYEKLFFGSGTQLSVL.

In its sample, this clone was seen many times. This chain uses TRBV19 with TRBJ2-1; D not certain. With 5 bases removed from V and 6 bases from J, the gap between germline ends came to 11 bases. CDR3 length: 13 amino acids. CDR1 is LNHDA, CDR2 SQIVND, per germline (reference sequence). This CDR3 is CASSPDIFNEQFF. CDR3 bases: TGTGCCAGTAGTCCCGACATCTTCAATGAGCAGTTCTTC.

CDR3 residues: CASSRRDFAVEAFF. The DNA for the CDR3 is TGTGCCAGCAGCCGACGGGACTTTGCGGTTGAAGCTTTCTTT. V and J are TRBV14 and TRBJ1-1; perhaps TRBD1 as D (5 bases). V was clipped by 4 bases and J by 7 bases, with 16 bases between them. The V gene's germline CDR1 is SGHDN and CDR2 FVKESK. The length of the CDR3 is 14 residues.

V gene TRBV27 combines with J gene TRBJ2-2; 11 bases align to TRBD2. The CDR3 loop spans 19 amino acids. V was clipped by 4 bases and J by 2 bases; unmatched bases: 12. In germline, CDR1 is MNHEY, CDR2 SMNVEV (reference sequence). CDR3 loop: CASSSGNSGRGRNTGELFF. The CDR3 region has the DNA TGTGCCAGCAGTTCCGGAAATAGCGGGAGGGGCCGAAACACCGGGGAGCTGTTTTTT.

This clone was counted once. The chain combines TRBV4-3 with TRBJ2-7; D gene uncertain. CDR1 and CDR2 from the germline V gene are LGHNA and YSLEER. Trimming took 1 base from V and 3 from J, leaving 13 bases between them. The CDR3 covers 15 residues. DNA of the CDR3: TGCGCCAGCAGCCAAGTTTTACTAAAAAACTACGAGCAGTACTTC. As protein: CASSQVLLKNYEQYF.

The CDR3: CASTMTGTPSYEQYF. CDR3 bases: TGTGCCAGCACCATGACAGGCACCCCCTCCTACGAGCAGTACTTC. The V and J genes are TRBV11-2 and TRBJ2-7, with a tentative D call TRBD1 (6 bases). The V and J ends lost 7 bases and 0 bases respectively, with 16 bases between them. CDR1 and CDR2 from the germline V gene are SGHAT and FQNNGV. This CDR3 spans 15 amino acids.

This clone showed up just a few times. The rearrangement joins TRBV19 to TRBJ1-2; no clear D gene. Trimming took 3 bases from V and 7 from J, leaving 12 bases between them. Germline V lookup: CDR1 LNHDA, CDR2 SQIVND (reference sequence). This CDR3 contains 13 residues. CDR3 region: CASSIGRVSGYTF. As DNA, the CDR3 is TGTGCCAGTAGTATCGGGAGGGTTAGTGGCTACACCTTC.

The chain is built from TRBV5-1 and TRBJ2-6; 11 nucleotides agree with TRBD1. This CDR3 region has 18 residues. V gave up 0 bases and J gave up 2 bases; unmatched junction bases: 4. Germline V CDR1 and CDR2: SGHRS, YFSETQ. DNA for the CDR3: TGCGCCAGCAGCTTGGATGGGACAGGGGGTGCTGGGGCCAACGTCCTGACTTTC. Translating gives CASSLDGTGGAGANVLTF. The variable domain in full, with the rest retrieved from reference TRBV5-1 and TRBJ2-6, is KAGVTQTPRYLIKTRGQQVTLSCSPISGHRSVSWYQQTPGQGLQFLFEYFSETQRNKGNFPGRFSGRQFSNSRSEMNVSTLELGDSALYLCASSLDGTGGAGANVLTFGAGSRLTVL.

The rearrangement links TRBV5-1 to TRBJ2-7; TRBD1 matches at 8 bases. The CDR3 runs 15 residues. Trimming removed 4 bases from V and 2 bases from J; junction bases left unmatched: 8. In germline, CDR1 is SGHRS, CDR2 YFSETQ. The CDR3 loop is CASSPYRGMTYEQYF. CDR3 coding DNA: TGCGCCAGCAGCCCTTACAGGGGGATGACCTACGAGCAGTACTTC.

The chain recombines TRBV6-6 with TRBJ1-4; TRBD1 matches at 9 bases. The V gene end was trimmed by 2 bases and the J gene end by 6 bases; junction bases not matched to a gene: 7. This CDR3 comprises 16 residues. Germline loops: CDR1 MNHNY, CDR2 SVGAGI (reference sequence). The CDR3: CASSYGQGRGDEKLFF. The CDR3 DNA sequence: TGTGCCAGCAGTTACGGACAGGGGAGAGGTGATGAAAAACTGTTTTTT.

This chain uses TRBV25-1 with TRBJ2-1; the match to TRBD1 covers 9 bases. The ends lost 8 bases at V and 0 bases at J; junction bases unmatched: 2. This CDR3 region has 14 residues. In germline, CDR1 is MGHDK, CDR2 SYGVNS. This chain's CDR3 is CASGTGSSYNEQFF. The CDR3 region has the DNA TGTGCCAGCGGGACAGGGAGCTCCTACAATGAGCAGTTCTTC.

The chain recombines TRBV5-4 with TRBJ1-2; the match to TRBD1 covers 10 bases. Germline CDR1 reads SGHNT; CDR2 reads YYREEE (reference sequence). V was clipped by 3 bases and J by 6 bases; unmatched bases: 8. The CDR3 covers 15 residues. The CDR3 DNA reads as TGTGCCAGCAGCTCTCCGGGACAGGGGTTTAATGGCTACACCTTC. Translated, it gives CASSSPGQGFNGYTF.

The chain is built from TRBV27 and TRBJ1-2, with unresolved D. Germline V CDR1 and CDR2: MNHEY, SMNVEV (reference sequence). The V gene lost 6 bases and the J gene lost 3 bases, with 11 bases spanning the gap. This CDR3 contains 13 residues. CDR3 sequence reads: CASSRGGYYGYTF. CDR3 in DNA: TGTGCCAGCAGCCGTGGAGGGTACTATGGCTACACCTTC.

The chain combines TRBV24-1 with TRBJ2-3; D unclear. The V end was cut by 4 bases, the J end by 3 bases, with 10 bases between. CDR3 length: 14 amino acids. Germline lookup yields CDR1 KGHDR and CDR2 SFDVKD. CDR3 DNA: TGTGCCACCAGTGACCAGGTCAGAACAGATACGCAGTATTTT. It specifies CATSDQVRTDTQYF.

The chain employs TRBV9 and TRBJ1-2; 8 nucleotides align to TRBD1. The V and J ends lost 4 bases and 0 bases, in that order; junction bases with no gene match: 5. CDR1 and CDR2 from the germline V gene are SGDLS and YYNGEE. This CDR3 has 15 amino acids. The CDR3 nucleotides read TGTGCCAGCAGCCCGCGGGACAGGCCTAACTATGGCTACACCTTC. It codes for CASSPRDRPNYGYTF.

The chain links TRBV9 to TRBJ1-2; D might be TRBD1 (5 bases). This CDR3 region has 14 residues. Germline V gene data show CDR1 as SGDLS and CDR2 as YYNGEE. Trimming removed 0 bases from V and 6 bases from J, with 12 bases in between. The CDR3, as DNA: TGTGCCAGCAGCGTAGAAATAGGGACTCATGGCTACACCTTC. It translates to CASSVEIGTHGYTF.

Written as DNA, the CDR3 is TGTGCCAGCAGCCGCCTCCTCGGGGCGGGGGTAGGTGAGCAGTTCTTC. It yields the protein CASSRLLGAGVGEQFF. This chain links TRBV14 with TRBJ2-1; 7 bases agree with TRBD2. Germline-derived CDR1 and CDR2 are SGHDN and FVKESK. This CDR3 has 16 amino acids. Trimming cost V 4 bases and J 9 bases; bases outside gene matches: 15.